These 27 T cell receptor beta chains came from one sample sequenced in a study of identical twins. From the 5' RACE reads, TCRdb called clonotypes with MiXCR, one entry per CDR3 protein. The data show approximately 490,000 distinct CDR3 sequences, about 20% seen once. This same sample was also taken into another study, of yellow fever vaccine responses in identical twins.

The sequenced sample was CD4+ T cells sorted from blood. These receptors all come from a young woman in good health.

The chain employs TRBV5-1 and TRBJ2-5; TRBD1 is a possible D gene (5 bases). The germline gives CDR1 SGHRS, CDR2 YFSETQ. V lost 3 bases and J lost 5, with 11 bases in between. This CDR3 contains 13 residues. CDR3 sequence (DNA): TGCGCCAGCAGCTCCCATTACAGGGAGACCCAGTACTTC. Protein product: CASSSHYRETQYF.

This clonotype was seen a handful of times. This sequence joins TRBV7-2 and TRBJ2-1; the D is unclear. Germline CDR1 and CDR2: SGHTA and FQGNSA. The V end lost 3 bases, the J end lost 1 base, and 7 bases lay between the germline ends. This CDR3 spans 14 amino acids. The CDR3 protein is CASSFFGSYNEQFF. For the CDR3, the DNA is TGTGCCAGCAGCTTTTTCGGGTCCTACAATGAGCAGTTCTTC. Based on the CDR3 plus reference TRBV7-2 and TRBJ2-1, the full variable domain is GAGVSQSPSNKVTEKGKDVELRCDPISGHTALYWYRQSLGQGLEFLIYFQGNSAPDKSGLPSDRFSAERTGGSVSTLTIQRTQQEDSAVYLCASSFFGSYNEQFFGPGTRLTVL.

This clonotype was observed at least ten times. The chain couples TRBV5-1 to TRBJ2-1; D is uncertain. The CDR3 spans 15 residues. From germline, CDR1 is SGHRS and CDR2 YFSETQ. Trimming removed 0 bases at V and 2 bases at J, with 9 bases between. In DNA, the CDR3 is TGCGCCAGCAGCTTGGTCTCCGAAACCTACAATGAGCAGTTCTTC. It yields the protein CASSLVSETYNEQFF.

The genes are TRBV7-6 and TRBJ2-5; 7 bases are shared with TRBD2. Looked up from germline, CDR1 is SGHVS and CDR2 is FNYEAQ. This CDR3 is 15 amino acids long. J gave up 5 bases and V 4 bases, and 10 bases lay outside the gene matches. The CDR3 is CASSSLAGGVETQYF. In nucleotides, the CDR3 is TGTGCCAGCAGCTCCTTAGCGGGCGGAGTGGAGACCCAGTACTTC.

This clonotype occurred many times. V usage is TRBV6-5 and J usage is TRBJ2-1, with 9 bases lining up with TRBD2. Germline V gene lookup returns CDR1 MNHEY and CDR2 SVGAGI. The CDR3 loop spans 16 amino acids. The J segment lost 3 bases and the V segment lost 0 bases, leaving 3 bases of the junction unmatched. CDR3 nucleotides: TGTGCCAGCAGTTACTCGATACTAGCGGGCTACAATGAGCAGTTCTTC. Translated: CASSYSILAGYNEQFF.

This clonotype was recorded a few times. The chain is built from TRBV12-3 or TRBV12-4 and TRBJ1-5, with 9 bases matching TRBD1. J lost 4 bases, V lost 2 bases, and 12 bases had no gene match. The CDR3 runs to 18 residues. The DNA of the CDR3 is TGTGCCAGCAGTTTATCTTCTTCGGCCGGGACAGGGAATCAGCCCCAGCATTTT. Residues: CASSLSSSAGTGNQPQHF.

A few counts support this clonotype. CDR3 protein: CASSVLGAVGYGYTF. In DNA form, the CDR3 reads TGTGCCAGCAGTGTCCTTGGGGCTGTGGGCTATGGCTACACCTTC. The chain uses TRBV12-3 or TRBV12-4 and TRBJ1-2; TRBD1 is a possible D gene (5 bases). V was clipped by 5 bases and J by 4 bases, with 17 bases between them. The CDR3 is 15 residues long.

This clonotype was seen a few times. The chain recombines TRBV7-8 with TRBJ2-5; D is unclear. Trimming took 3 bases from V and 5 from J, leaving 25 bases between them. Germline V gene data show CDR1 as SGHVS and CDR2 as FQNEAQ. The CDR3 has 18 amino acids. The CDR3 bases are TGTGCCAGCAGCTTGACCAGCTTGATCGGGTCCGAGTTGGAGACCCAGTACTTC. Translated: CASSLTSLIGSELETQYF.

The rearrangement links TRBV7-8 to TRBJ2-7; D gene unclear. Trimming stripped 3 bases from V and 6 bases from J, with 9 bases between. CDR1 is SGHVS, CDR2 FQNEAQ, per germline. The CDR3 spans 12 residues. In DNA form, the CDR3 reads TGTGCCAGCAGCTTTCCCCCCGCCGAGCAGTACTTC. Its translation is CASSFPPAEQYF.

The V and J genes are TRBV18 and TRBJ2-3, with TRBD1 identical over 7 bases. The CDR3 has 16 residues. V was clipped by 5 bases and J by 7 bases; unmatched bases: 15. Germline CDR1 KGHSH, CDR2 LQKENI. The CDR3 sequence is CASSSRDSPGPNTQYF. CDR3 DNA: TGTGCCAGCTCAAGTCGGGACAGCCCTGGGCCGAATACGCAGTATTTT.

The gene calls are TRBV15 and TRBJ1-5; D gene unclear. Germline-derived CDR1 and CDR2 are LNHNV and YYDKDF (reference sequence). V lost 4 bases, J lost 2 bases, and 12 bases lay in between. CDR3 size: 15 residues. The chain's CDR3 is CATSKGDVGNQPQHF. CDR3 in DNA: TGTGCCACCAGCAAGGGAGACGTCGGCAATCAGCCCCAGCATTTT.

V gene TRBV12-5 combines with J gene TRBJ2-5, with D maybe TRBD1 (5 bases). V lost 8 bases and J lost 5, with 18 bases in between. The V gene's germline CDR1 is LGHNT and CDR2 FRNRAP. This CDR3 contains 14 residues. CDR3 protein: CASSSRQFEETQYF. CDR3 sequence (DNA): TGTGCTAGTTCAAGCCGACAGTTCGAGGAGACCCAGTACTTC.

The V call is TRBV28, the J call TRBJ1-6; 8 bases match TRBD1. J was trimmed by 10 bases and V by 11 bases; bases with no gene match: 7. The CDR3 extends over 12 amino acids. Germline V gene data show CDR1 as MDHEN and CDR2 as SYDVKM. CDR3 sequence (DNA): TGTGCCTTCGGACAGGGAGGGTCACCCCTCCACTTT. Translating gives CAFGQGGSPLHF.

V gene TRBV7-2 combines with J gene TRBJ2-3; the match to TRBD1 covers 8 bases. Germline loops: CDR1 SGHTA, CDR2 FQGNSA. J lost 2 bases, V lost 6 bases, and 4 bases had no gene match. The CDR3 loop spans 14 amino acids. The CDR3 DNA reads as TGTGCCAGCAGAAAGGACAGGGCCACAGATACGCAGTATTTT. It yields the protein CASRKDRATDTQYF.

Only one count was recorded for this clonotype. CDR3 nucleotides: TGTGCCAGCAGCTTAGTTCCCAGATATTCGCGAGCCGGGGAGCTGTTTTTT. Encoded protein: CASSLVPRYSRAGELFF. V is TRBV11-2 and J is TRBJ2-2; D is ambiguous. The germline V gene has CDR1 SGHAT and CDR2 FQNNGV. The CDR3 has 17 amino acids. Deletions cut 1 base from V and 6 bases from J, with 18 bases between.

J is TRBJ2-2 and V is TRBV6-1; D possibly corresponds to TRBD1 (6 bases). CDR3 size: 14 residues. The germline V gene has CDR1 MNHNS and CDR2 SASEGT. V lost 7 bases, J lost 4 bases, and 13 bases lay in between. The CDR3 DNA reads TGTGCCAGCACGGAACAGGGCGGCACCGGGGAGCTGTTTTTT. Translated, it gives CASTEQGGTGELFF.

This clonotype was seen ten or more times. The CDR3 sequence is CASSSSHTGYTF. The CDR3 DNA follows: TGTGCCAGCAGTTCAAGTCATACTGGCTACACCTTC. The chain links TRBV12-3 or TRBV12-4 to TRBJ1-2; D is unclear. With 4 bases removed from V and 7 bases from J, the gap between germline ends came to 10 bases. The CDR3 is 12 amino acids.

This clonotype has more than one count but fewer than ten. The chain couples TRBV11-2 to TRBJ2-2, with D unclear. Germline V gene data show CDR1 as SGHAT and CDR2 as FQNNGV. This CDR3 has 12 residues. Trimming stripped 6 bases from V and 7 bases from J, with 9 bases between. This CDR3 is CASRHIGGELFF. The CDR3 DNA reads as TGTGCCAGCAGACATATCGGCGGGGAGCTGTTTTTT.

The chain employs TRBV3-1 and TRBJ2-5; TRBD1 matches at 7 bases. Trimming took 3 bases from V and 2 from J; bases not matched to a gene: 15. There are 18 residues in the CDR3. Germline V gene sequence: CDR1 LGHDT, CDR2 YNNKEL (reference sequence). This chain's CDR3 is CASSQPLGAQGVQETQYF. The CDR3 bases are TGTGCCAGCAGCCAGCCCCTTGGGGCGCAGGGGGTACAAGAGACCCAGTACTTC.

The J gene is TRBJ1-1, the V gene TRBV3-1; 9 bases match TRBD1. V dropped 7 bases and J dropped 5; count of bases not matched to a gene: 8. CDR1 LGHDT and CDR2 YNNKEL come from the germline V gene (reference sequence). The CDR3 consists of 14 residues. The CDR3 DNA reads TGTGCCAGCACCTTACAGGGGGCGTGGACTGAAGCTTTCTTT. Translation: CASTLQGAWTEAFF.

The chain joins TRBV28 to TRBJ2-2; 8 bases fit TRBD1. With 6 bases clipped from V and 12 bases from J, the junction kept 6 bases outside the gene matches. This CDR3 region has 12 residues. Germline V gene lookup returns CDR1 MDHEN and CDR2 SYDVKM. The CDR3 DNA sequence: TGTGCCAGCAGCCTTAGGACAGGGAAGCTGTTTTTT. It translates to CASSLRTGKLFF.

The chain couples TRBV2 to TRBJ2-7; maybe TRBD1 (6 bases). Germline assignment: CDR1 SNHLY and CDR2 FYNNEI. This CDR3 spans 14 amino acids. V dropped 4 bases and J dropped 4 bases, with 14 bases sitting between them. The CDR3 here is CASSGLRGAYEQYF. The DNA for the CDR3 is TGTGCCAGCAGTGGGCTCAGGGGAGCGTACGAGCAGTACTTC.

The chain employs TRBV7-9 and TRBJ2-2; TRBD2 agrees at 14 bases. CDR3 length: 15 amino acids. From germline, CDR1 is SEHNR and CDR2 FQNEAQ (reference sequence). Trimming removed 5 bases from V and 6 bases from J; junction bases left unmatched: 2. CDR3 sequence: CASSGTSGRSGELFF. The CDR3 bases are TGTGCCAGCAGCGGGACTAGCGGGAGATCCGGGGAGCTGTTTTTT.

The chain is built from TRBV28 and TRBJ2-3, with D perhaps TRBD2 (6 bases). Per germline, CDR1 MDHEN and CDR2 SYDVKM. Trimming removed 1 base from V and 2 bases from J, with 16 bases in between. This CDR3 has 17 amino acids. The CDR3 nucleotides read TGTGCCAGCAGTTTATCCGCGACGGGAGTATTCACAGATACGCAGTATTTT. Its translation: CASSLSATGVFTDTQYF.

This chain uses TRBV12-3 or TRBV12-4 with TRBJ2-7; 9 bases are shared with TRBD1. V trimming: 4 bases; J trimming: 4 bases; junction bases outside the gene matches: 5. The CDR3 length is 14 residues. The CDR3 loop is CASSSQGAPYEQYV. DNA of the CDR3: TGTGCCAGCAGTTCACAGGGGGCACCTTACGAGCAGTACGTC.

The chain has TRBV20-1 and TRBJ2-1; D remains unclear. The CDR3 spans 14 residues. Germline-derived CDR1 and CDR2 are DFQATT and SNEGSKA (reference sequence). The V gene lost 2 bases and the J gene lost 8 bases, with 16 bases spanning the gap. CDR3 protein: CSARPKGVFDEQFF. The CDR3, as DNA: TGCAGTGCTAGACCTAAAGGAGTTTTCGATGAGCAGTTCTTC.

The chain uses TRBV6-2 or TRBV6-3 and TRBJ2-7, with D perhaps TRBD1 or TRBD2 (5 bases each). Germline CDR1 and CDR2: MNHEY and SVGEGT. The CDR3 loop spans 15 amino acids. The V end lost 0 bases, the J end lost 0 bases, and 9 bases lay between the germline ends. CDR3 sequence reads: CASSYSRGPSYEQYV. CDR3 sequence (DNA): TGTGCCAGCAGTTACTCGAGGGGACCCTCCTACGAGCAGTACGTC.